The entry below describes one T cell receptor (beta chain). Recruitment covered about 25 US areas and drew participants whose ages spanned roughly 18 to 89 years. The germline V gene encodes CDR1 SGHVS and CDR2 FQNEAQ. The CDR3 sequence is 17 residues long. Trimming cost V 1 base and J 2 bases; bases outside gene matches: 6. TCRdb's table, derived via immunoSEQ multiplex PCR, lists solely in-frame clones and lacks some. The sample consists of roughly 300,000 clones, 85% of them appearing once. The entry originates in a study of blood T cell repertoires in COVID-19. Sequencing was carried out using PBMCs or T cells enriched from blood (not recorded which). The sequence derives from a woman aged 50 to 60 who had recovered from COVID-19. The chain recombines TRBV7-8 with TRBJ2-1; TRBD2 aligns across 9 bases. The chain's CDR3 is CASSLDRLAEAYNEQFF. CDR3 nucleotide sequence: TGTGCCAGCAGCTTAGATAGACTAGCGGAGGCCTACAATGAGCAGTTCTTC.